This T cell receptor (beta chain) originates from a study of early T cells in non-severe SARS-CoV-2 infection. For the study at large: Sequencing used unsorted whole-blood bulk RNA, so chains lack pairing. General study results and limits: VDJdb matching, biased toward anti-spike CD8 responses, missed private and CD4 specificities.

TCRdb passed the 5' RACE reads through MiXCR, listing each CDR3 protein once. The data show some 60,000 distinct CDR3 sequences, with about 7.7% seen just once and 3% to 4% held by the top ten. With V trimmed by 5 bases and J by 8 bases, 11 bases remained unmatched. This CDR3 has 15 residues. Germline V CDR1 and CDR2: SEHNR, FQNEAQ (reference sequence). The table lists this clonotype with many counts. Its antigen is unidentified. The sequence was collected from an adult who was a healthcare worker with PCR-confirmed SARS-CoV-2 infection or an uninfected control (not recorded which). The J gene is TRBJ2-1, the V gene TRBV7-9, with TRBD1 matching 8 bases. The sequencing sample was made of whole blood. The CDR3 loop reads CASSPRTGSYDEQFF. The DNA for the CDR3 is TGTGCCAGCAGCCCCCGGACAGGGAGTTATGATGAGCAGTTCTTC.